This T cell receptor beta chain was observed in a study of shared clonotypes between healthy human individuals. Overall study results and limits: Blood was the sole source, and tissue repertoires probably differ.

Regarding this clone: Its antigen is not known.

V lost 5 bases, J lost 10 bases, and 11 bases stayed unmatched. CDR1 and CDR2 from the germline V gene are SQVTM and ANQGSEA. The CDR3 covers 14 residues. The assay was carried out at the deep level. Assay used: immunoSEQ multiplex PCR; TCRdb lists only in-frame clones, some missing. The data hold some 530,000 clones, with more than 65% observed a single time. Specimen: PBMCs. This sequence originates from a woman aged 40 to 50 in good health. Some clones in this sample may be carry-over from other donors' samples. The chain is built from TRBV29-1 and TRBJ2-1, with 10 bases identical to TRBD2. CDR3 sequence (DNA): TGCAGCGTTCCCTCCGGGACTAGCGAATACGAGCAGTTCTTC. Amino acids: CSVPSGTSEYEQFF.